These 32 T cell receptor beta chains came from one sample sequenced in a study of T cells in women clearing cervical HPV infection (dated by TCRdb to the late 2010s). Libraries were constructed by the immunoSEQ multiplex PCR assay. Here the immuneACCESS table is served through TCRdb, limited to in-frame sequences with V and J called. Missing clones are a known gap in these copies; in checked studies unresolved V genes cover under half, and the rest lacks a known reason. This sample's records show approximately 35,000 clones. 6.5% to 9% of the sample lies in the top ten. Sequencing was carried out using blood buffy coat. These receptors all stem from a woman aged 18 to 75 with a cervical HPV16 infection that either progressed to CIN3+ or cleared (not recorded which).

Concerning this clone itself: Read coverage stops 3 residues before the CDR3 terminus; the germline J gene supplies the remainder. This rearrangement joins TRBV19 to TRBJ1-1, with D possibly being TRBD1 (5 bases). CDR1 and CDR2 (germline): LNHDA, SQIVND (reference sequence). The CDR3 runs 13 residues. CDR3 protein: CASSTGGVYEAFF. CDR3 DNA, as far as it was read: TGTGCCAGTAGTACGGGGGGGGTTTACGAG.

The CDR3 DNA, read in part, is TGCGCCAGCAGCCAGGACAGGGGAACAGATACG. Translated: CASSQDRGTDT. The whole CDR3 region reads CASSQDRGTDTQYF. J is TRBJ2-3 and V is TRBV5-1; TRBD1 matches at 9 bases. The read is 3 residues too short to cover the CDR3 end, so that end is filled in from the germline J gene. The CDR3 runs to 14 residues. V was clipped by 4 bases and J by 3 bases; unmatched bases: 3. Looked up from germline, CDR1 is SGHRS and CDR2 is YFSETQ.

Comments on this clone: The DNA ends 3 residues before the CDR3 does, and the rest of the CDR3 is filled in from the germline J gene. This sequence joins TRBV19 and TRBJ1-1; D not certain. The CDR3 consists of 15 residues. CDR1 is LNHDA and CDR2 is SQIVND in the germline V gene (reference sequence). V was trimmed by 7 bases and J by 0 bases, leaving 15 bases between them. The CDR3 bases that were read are TGTGCCAGTAAGGTAAACCCGACAATGAACACTGAA. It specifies CASKVNPTMNTE. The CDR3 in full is CASKVNPTMNTEAFF.

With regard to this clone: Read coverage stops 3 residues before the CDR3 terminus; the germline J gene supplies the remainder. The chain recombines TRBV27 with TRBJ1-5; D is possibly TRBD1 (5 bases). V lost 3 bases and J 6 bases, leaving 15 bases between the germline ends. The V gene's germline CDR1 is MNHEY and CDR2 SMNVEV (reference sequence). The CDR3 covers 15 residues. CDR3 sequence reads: CASSFQGGFSQPQHF. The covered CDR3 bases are TGTGCCAGCAGTTTTCAGGGCGGATTCAGTCAGCCC.

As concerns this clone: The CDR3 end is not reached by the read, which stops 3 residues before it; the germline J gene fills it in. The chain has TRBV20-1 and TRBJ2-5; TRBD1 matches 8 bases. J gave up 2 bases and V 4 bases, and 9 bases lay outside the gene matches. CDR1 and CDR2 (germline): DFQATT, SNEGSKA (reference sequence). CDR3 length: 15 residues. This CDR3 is CSATLWTGSQETQYF. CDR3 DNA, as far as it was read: TGCAGTGCTACCCTTTGGACAGGGAGTCAAGAGACC.

CDR3 sequence: CASSRTGVNSEQYF. The part of the CDR3 DNA that was read is TGTGCCAGCAGTCGGACAGGGGTAAATTCCGAG. The V gene is TRBV6-2 or TRBV6-3, the J gene TRBJ2-7, with 9 nucleotides matching TRBD1. The read halts 3 residues ahead of the CDR3 end, with the missing end drawn from the germline J gene. Trimming at V came to 5 bases and at J to 6 bases, leaving 8 bases not matched to a gene. This CDR3 spans 14 amino acids. The germline V gene has CDR1 MNHEY and CDR2 SVGEGT.

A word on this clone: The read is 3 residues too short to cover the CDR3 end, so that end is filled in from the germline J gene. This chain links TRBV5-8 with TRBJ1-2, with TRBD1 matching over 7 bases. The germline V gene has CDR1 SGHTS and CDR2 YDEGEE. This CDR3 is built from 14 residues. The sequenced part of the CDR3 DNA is TGTGCCAGCAGCTTGTTATGGACAGGAGGAGGC. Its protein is CASSLLWTGGG. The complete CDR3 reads CASSLLWTGGGYTF.

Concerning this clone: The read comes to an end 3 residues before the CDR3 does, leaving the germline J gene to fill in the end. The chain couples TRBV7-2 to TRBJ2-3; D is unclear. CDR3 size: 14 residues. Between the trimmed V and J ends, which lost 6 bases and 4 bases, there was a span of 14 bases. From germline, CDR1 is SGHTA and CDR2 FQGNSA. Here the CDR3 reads CASRSGIQSDTQYF. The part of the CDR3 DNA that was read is TGTGCCAGCAGGTCAGGTATCCAGTCAGATACG.

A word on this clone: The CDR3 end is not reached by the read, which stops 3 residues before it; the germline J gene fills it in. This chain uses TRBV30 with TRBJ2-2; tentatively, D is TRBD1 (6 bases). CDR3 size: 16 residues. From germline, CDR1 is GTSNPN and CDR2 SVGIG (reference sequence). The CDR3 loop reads CAWDSSGTSYNSPLFF. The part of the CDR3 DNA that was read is TGTGCCTGGGATTCGTCCGGGACATCCTATAATTCACCG.

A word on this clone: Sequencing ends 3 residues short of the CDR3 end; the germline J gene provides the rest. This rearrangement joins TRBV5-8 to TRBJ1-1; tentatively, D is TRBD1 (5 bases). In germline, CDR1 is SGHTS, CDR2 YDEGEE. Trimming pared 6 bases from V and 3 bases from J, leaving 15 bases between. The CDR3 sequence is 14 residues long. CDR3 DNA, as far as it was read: TGTGCCAGCACTCTCGACAGCCGCTACACTGAA. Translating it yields CASTLDSRYTE. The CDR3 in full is CASTLDSRYTEAFF.

The CDR3 DNA, read in part, is TGCGCCAGCAGCGATCAGGGTGGTAATGAAAAA. It yields the protein CASSDQGGNEK. The whole CDR3 protein is CASSDQGGNEKLFF. The J gene is TRBJ1-4, the V gene TRBV5-1, with D maybe TRBD1 (5 bases). The CDR3 goes on 3 residues after the read ends, and that part is filled in from the germline J gene. CDR1 and CDR2 from the germline V gene are SGHRS and YFSETQ. With 4 bases removed from V and 4 bases from J, the gap between germline ends came to 11 bases. The CDR3 is 14 residues long.

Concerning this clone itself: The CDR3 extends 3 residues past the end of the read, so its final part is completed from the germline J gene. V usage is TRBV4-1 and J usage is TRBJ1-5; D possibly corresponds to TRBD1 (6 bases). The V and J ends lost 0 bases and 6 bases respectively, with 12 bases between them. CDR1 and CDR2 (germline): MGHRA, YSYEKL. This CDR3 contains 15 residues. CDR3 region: CASSQDGRGTQPQHF. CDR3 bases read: TGCGCCAGCAGCCAAGATGGGAGGGGGACTCAGCCC.

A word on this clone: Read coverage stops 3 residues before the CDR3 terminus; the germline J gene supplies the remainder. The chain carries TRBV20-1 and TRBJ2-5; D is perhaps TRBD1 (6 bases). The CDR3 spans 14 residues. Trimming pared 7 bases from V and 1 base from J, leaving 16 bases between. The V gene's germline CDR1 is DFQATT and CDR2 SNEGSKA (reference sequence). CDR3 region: CSGTGHRSQETQYF. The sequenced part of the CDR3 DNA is TGCAGTGGCACGGGACACAGGTCCCAAGAGACC.

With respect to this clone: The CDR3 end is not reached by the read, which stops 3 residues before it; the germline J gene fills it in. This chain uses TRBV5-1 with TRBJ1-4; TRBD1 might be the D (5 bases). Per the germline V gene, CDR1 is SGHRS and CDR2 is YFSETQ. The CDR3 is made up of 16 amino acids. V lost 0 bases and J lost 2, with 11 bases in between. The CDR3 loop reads CASSLGLGGTNEKLFF. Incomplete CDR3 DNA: TGCGCCAGCAGCTTGGGTTTGGGGGGGACTAATGAAAAA.

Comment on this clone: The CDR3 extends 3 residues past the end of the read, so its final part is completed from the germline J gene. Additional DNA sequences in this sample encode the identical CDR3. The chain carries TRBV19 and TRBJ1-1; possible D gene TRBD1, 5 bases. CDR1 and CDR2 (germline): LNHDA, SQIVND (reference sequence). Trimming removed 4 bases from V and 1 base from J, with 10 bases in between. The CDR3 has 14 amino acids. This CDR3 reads CASSTDRTNTEAFF. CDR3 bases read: TGTGCCAGTAGTACCGACAGAACGAACACTGAA.

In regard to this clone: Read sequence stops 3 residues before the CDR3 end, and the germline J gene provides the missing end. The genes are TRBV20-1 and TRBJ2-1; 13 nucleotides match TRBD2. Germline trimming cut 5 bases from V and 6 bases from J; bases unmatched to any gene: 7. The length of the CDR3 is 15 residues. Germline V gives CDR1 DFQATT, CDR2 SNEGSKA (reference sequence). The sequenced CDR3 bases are TGCAGTGCTCAACCACTAGCGGGGGGGGTCAATGAG. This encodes CSAQPLAGGVNE. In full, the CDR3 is CSAQPLAGGVNEQFF.

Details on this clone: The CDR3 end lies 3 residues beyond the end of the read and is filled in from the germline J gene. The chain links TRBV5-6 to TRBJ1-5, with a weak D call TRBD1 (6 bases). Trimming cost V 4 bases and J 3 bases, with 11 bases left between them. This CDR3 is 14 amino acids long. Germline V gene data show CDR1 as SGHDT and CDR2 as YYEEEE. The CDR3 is CASSRTGSNQPQHF. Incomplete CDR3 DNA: TGTGCCAGCAGCCGCACAGGGTCCAATCAGCCC.

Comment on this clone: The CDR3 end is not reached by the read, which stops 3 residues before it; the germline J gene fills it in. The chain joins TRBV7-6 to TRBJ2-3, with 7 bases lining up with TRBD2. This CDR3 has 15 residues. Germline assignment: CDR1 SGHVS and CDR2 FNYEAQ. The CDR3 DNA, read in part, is TGTGCCAGCAGCCTCTCGGGGGGACGTCAAGAGACG. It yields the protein CASSLSGGRQET. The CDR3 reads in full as CASSLSGGRQETQYF.

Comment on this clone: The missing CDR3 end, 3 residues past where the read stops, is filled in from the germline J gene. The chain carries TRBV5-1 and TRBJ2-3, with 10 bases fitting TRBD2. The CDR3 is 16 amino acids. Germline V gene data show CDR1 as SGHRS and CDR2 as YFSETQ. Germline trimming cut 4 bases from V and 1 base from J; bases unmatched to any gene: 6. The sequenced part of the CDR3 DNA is TGCGCCAGCAGCACGGGACTAGCGAGCGGCACAGATACG. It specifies CASSTGLASGTDT. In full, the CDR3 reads CASSTGLASGTDTQYF. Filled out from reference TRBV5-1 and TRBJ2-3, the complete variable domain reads KAGVTQTPRYLIKTRGQQVTLSCSPISGHRSVSWYQQTPGQGLQFLFEYFSETQRNKGNFPGRFSGRQFSNSRSEMNVSTLELGDSALYLCASSTGLASGTDTQYFGPGTRLTVL.

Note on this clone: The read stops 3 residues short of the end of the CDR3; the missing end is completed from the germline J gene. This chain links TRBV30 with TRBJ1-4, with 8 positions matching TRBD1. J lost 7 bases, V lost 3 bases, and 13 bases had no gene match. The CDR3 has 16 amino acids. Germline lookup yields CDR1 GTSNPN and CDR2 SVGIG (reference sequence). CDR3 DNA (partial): TGTGCCTGGAGCCGAATCAGGGGGCTTCGGGGTGAAAAA. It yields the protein CAWSRIRGLRGEK. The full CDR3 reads CAWSRIRGLRGEKLFF.

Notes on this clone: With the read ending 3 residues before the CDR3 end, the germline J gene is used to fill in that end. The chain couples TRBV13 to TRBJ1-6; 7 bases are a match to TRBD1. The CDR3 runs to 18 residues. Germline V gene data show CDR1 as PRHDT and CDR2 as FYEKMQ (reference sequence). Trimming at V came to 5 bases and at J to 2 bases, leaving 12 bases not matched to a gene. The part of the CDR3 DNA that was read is TGTGCCAGCAGCCCCCGACAGGGAGGAGGCCCCTATAATTCACCC. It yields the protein CASSPRQGGGPYNSP. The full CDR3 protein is CASSPRQGGGPYNSPLHF.

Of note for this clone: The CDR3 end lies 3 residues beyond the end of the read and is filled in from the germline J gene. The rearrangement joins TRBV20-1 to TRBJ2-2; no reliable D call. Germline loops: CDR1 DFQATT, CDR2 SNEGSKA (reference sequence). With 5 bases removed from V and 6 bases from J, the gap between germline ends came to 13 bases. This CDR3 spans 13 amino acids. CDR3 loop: CSARRQEPGELFF. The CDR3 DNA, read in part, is TGCAGTGCTCGCCGCCAGGAGCCCGGGGAG.

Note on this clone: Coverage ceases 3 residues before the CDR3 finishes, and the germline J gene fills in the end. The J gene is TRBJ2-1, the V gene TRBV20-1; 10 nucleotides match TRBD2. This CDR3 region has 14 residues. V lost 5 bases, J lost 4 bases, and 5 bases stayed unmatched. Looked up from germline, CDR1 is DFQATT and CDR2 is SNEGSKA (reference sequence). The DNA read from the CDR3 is TGCAGTGCTGAGCGGGGGGGGCGATACAATGAG. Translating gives CSAERGGRYNE. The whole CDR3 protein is CSAERGGRYNEQFF.

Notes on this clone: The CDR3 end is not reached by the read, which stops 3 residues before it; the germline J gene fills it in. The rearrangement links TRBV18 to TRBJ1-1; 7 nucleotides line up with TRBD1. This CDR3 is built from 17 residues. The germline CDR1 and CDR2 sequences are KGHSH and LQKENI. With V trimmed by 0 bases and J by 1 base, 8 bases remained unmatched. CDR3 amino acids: CASSPPLGGGGNTEAFF. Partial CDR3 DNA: TGTGCCAGCTCACCACCGTTAGGGGGCGGCGGGAACACTGAA.

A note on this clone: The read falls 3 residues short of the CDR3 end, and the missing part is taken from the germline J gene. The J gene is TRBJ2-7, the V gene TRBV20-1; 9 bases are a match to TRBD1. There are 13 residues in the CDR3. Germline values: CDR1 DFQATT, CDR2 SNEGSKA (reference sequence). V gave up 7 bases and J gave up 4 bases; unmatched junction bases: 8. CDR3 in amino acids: CSVGQGGTYEQYF. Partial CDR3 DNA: TGCAGTGTGGGACAGGGCGGGACTTACGAG.

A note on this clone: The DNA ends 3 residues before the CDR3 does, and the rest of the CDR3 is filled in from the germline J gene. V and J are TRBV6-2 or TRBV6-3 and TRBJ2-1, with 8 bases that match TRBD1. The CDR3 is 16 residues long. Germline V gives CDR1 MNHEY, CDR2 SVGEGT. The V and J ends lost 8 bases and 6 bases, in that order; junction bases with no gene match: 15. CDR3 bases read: TGTGCCAGCCGATCCCTTACAGGGGGGCGCAGCAATGAG. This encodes CASRSLTGGRSNE. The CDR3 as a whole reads CASRSLTGGRSNEQFF.

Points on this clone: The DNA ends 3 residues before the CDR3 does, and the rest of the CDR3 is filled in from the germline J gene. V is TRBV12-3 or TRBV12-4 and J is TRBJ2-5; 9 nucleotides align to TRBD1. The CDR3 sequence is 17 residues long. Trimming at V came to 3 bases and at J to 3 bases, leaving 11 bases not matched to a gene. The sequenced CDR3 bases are TGTGCCAGCAGTTTCGCTGCGACCGGGACAGGGAAAGAGACC. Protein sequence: CASSFAATGTGKET. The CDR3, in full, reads CASSFAATGTGKETQYF.

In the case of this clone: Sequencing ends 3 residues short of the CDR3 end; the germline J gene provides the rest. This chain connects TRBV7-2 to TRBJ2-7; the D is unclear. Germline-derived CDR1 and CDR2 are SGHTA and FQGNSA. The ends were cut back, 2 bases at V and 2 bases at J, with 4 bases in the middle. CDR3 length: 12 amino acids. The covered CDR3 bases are TGTGCCAGCAGCTTAAGGCCCTACGAG. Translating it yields CASSLRPYE. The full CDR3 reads CASSLRPYEQYF. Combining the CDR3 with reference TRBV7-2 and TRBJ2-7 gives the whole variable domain GAGVSQSPSNKVTEKGKDVELRCDPISGHTALYWYRQSLGQGLEFLIYFQGNSAPDKSGLPSDRFSAERTGGSVSTLTIQRTQQEDSAVYLCASSLRPYEQYFGPGTRLTVT.

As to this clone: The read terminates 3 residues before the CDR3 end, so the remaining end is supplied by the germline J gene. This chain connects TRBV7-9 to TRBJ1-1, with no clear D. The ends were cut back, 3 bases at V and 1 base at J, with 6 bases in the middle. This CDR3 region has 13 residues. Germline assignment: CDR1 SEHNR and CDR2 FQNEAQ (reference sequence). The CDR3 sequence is CASSFEGNTEAFF. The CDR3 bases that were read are TGTGCCAGCAGCTTTGAGGGGAACACTGAA.

The CDR3 bases that were read are TGTGCCAGCAGTGGGACAGGGGGTACGAACACTGAA. Its protein is CASSGTGGTNTE. In full, the CDR3 reads CASSGTGGTNTEAFF. This chain links TRBV6-2 or TRBV6-3 with TRBJ1-1; 11 positions agree with TRBD1. The CDR3 end falls 3 residues outside the read, so it is completed with the germline J gene. This CDR3 has 15 residues. Germline trimming cut 5 bases from V and 1 base from J; bases unmatched to any gene: 3. Per germline, CDR1 MNHEY and CDR2 SVGEGT.

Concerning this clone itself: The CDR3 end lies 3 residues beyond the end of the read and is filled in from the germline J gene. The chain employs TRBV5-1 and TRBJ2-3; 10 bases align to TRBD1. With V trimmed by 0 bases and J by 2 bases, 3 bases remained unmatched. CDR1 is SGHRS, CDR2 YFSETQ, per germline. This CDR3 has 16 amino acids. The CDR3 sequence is CASSLGGQGYTDTQYF. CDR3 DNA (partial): TGCGCCAGCAGCTTGGGGGGACAGGGGTACACAGATACG.

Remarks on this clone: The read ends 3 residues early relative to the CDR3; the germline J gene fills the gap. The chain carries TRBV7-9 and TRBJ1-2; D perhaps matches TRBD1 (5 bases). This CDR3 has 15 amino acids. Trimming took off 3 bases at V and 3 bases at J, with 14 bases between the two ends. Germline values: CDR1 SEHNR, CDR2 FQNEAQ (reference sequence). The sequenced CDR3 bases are TGTGCCAGCAGCTTCGCGGGGATGGGGGACTATGGC. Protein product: CASSFAGMGDYG. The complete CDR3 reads CASSFAGMGDYGYTF.